The 19 T cell receptor beta chains below come from one sample, sequenced in a study of identical twins. MiXCR was run by TCRdb on the 5' RACE reads, yielding one entry per CDR3 protein. The sample consists of around 160,000 distinct CDR3 sequences, roughly 3.2% of them appearing once. Sequenced input: memory T cells sorted from blood. The source is a man younger than 35 in good health.

This clonotype has at least ten counts. The rearrangement links TRBV3-1 to TRBJ2-1; TRBD2 agrees at 14 bases. The V gene end was trimmed by 5 bases and the J gene end by 9 bases; junction bases not matched to a gene: 6. In germline, CDR1 is LGHDT, CDR2 YNNKEL (reference sequence). This CDR3 comprises 15 residues. The CDR3 DNA follows: TGTGCCAGCAGCGCCGGGACTAGCGGGAGCGGTGAGCAGTTCTTC. The encoded protein is CASSAGTSGSGEQFF.

This sequence joins TRBV27 and TRBJ2-2; 8 nucleotides line up with TRBD2. The CDR3 sequence is 16 residues long. Losses at the gene ends were 7 bases for V and 8 bases for J; bases not matched to a gene: 15. Germline CDR1 is MNHEY and CDR2 is SMNVEV (reference sequence). As DNA, the CDR3 is TGTGCCAGCACACCCCTTCTTACTAGCGGTCCTGGGGAGCTGTTTTTT. It codes for CASTPLLTSGPGELFF.

This clonotype showed up many times. The V call is TRBV12-3 or TRBV12-4, the J call TRBJ2-3; 7 bases fit TRBD2. The CDR3 totals 13 residues. The J segment lost 5 bases and the V segment lost 6 bases, leaving 5 bases of the junction unmatched. For the CDR3, the DNA is TGTGCCAGCAGGACGATAGCGGGAGATACGCAGTATTTT. The encoded protein is CASRTIAGDTQYF.

This clonotype was seen ten or more times. This chain links TRBV7-2 with TRBJ2-7, with 12 bases aligning to TRBD2. Per the germline V gene, CDR1 is SGHTA and CDR2 is FQGNSA. The ends lost 6 bases at V and 4 bases at J; junction bases unmatched: 7. The CDR3 spans 15 residues. CDR3 nucleotide sequence: TGTGCCAGCAGAAGACTAGCGGGGGACTATTACGAGCAGTACTTC. It encodes CASRRLAGDYYEQYF.

This clonotype showed up many times. The rearrangement links TRBV20-1 to TRBJ2-1; TRBD2 aligns across 10 bases. Per germline, CDR1 DFQATT and CDR2 SNEGSKA (reference sequence). V gave up 0 bases and J gave up 4 bases; unmatched junction bases: 3. The CDR3 is 15 residues long. The CDR3 coding sequence is TGCAGTGCTAGAGAGGGACTAGCGCTTTACAATGAGCAGTTCTTC. It translates to CSAREGLALYNEQFF.

This clonotype was observed many times. The chain uses TRBV7-3 and TRBJ2-2, with D perhaps given as TRBD1 or TRBD2 (5 bases each). The V gene lost 6 bases and the J gene lost 6 bases, with 11 bases spanning the gap. Germline loops: CDR1 SGHTA, CDR2 FQGTGA. The CDR3 spans 13 residues. The CDR3 DNA reads as TGTGCCAGCAGGACTACAGGTTCCGGGGAGCTGTTTTTT. It codes for CASRTTGSGELFF.

Many counts were recorded for this clonotype. V is TRBV2 and J is TRBJ2-3; 8 positions agree with TRBD2. Germline lookup yields CDR1 SNHLY and CDR2 FYNNEI. The CDR3 length is 17 residues. Unmatched junction bases numbered 7, after V lost 0 bases and J lost 2 bases. The CDR3 here is CASSEAQTSAFTDTQYF. The CDR3 DNA sequence: TGTGCCAGCAGTGAAGCTCAGACTAGCGCCTTCACAGATACGCAGTATTTT.

The sample holds many counts of this clonotype. The J gene is TRBJ2-3, the V gene TRBV12-3 or TRBV12-4; 9 positions agree with TRBD1. The CDR3 is made up of 15 amino acids. The trim removed 4 bases at V and 6 bases at J, leaving 8 bases unmatched. This CDR3 reads CASSSGQGLTDTQYF. The CDR3 region has the DNA TGTGCCAGCAGTTCGGGACAGGGTTTGACCGATACGCAGTATTTT.

The CDR3 nucleotides read TGTGCCAGCAGCTTAGGTGGGGGGACTGAAGCTTTCTTT. As protein: CASSLGGGTEAFF. The rearrangement joins TRBV7-3 to TRBJ1-1; D might be TRBD1 (5 bases). CDR1 is SGHTA and CDR2 is FQGTGA in the germline V gene. The CDR3 is 13 amino acids. V lost 2 bases, J lost 5 bases, and 9 bases lay in between.

This clonotype was picked up many times. V gene TRBV7-2 combines with J gene TRBJ2-7, with D unresolved. Germline V gene lookup returns CDR1 SGHTA and CDR2 FQGNSA. The germline V and J ends were trimmed by 3 bases and 6 bases, with 12 bases remaining between them. CDR3 length: 13 amino acids. The CDR3 bases are TGTGCCAGCAGCTTTCTTTCCTCCGGCGAGCAGTACTTC. Amino acids: CASSFLSSGEQYF.

This clonotype was seen at least ten times. The V call is TRBV28, the J call TRBJ2-7; D not resolved. Trimming removed 5 bases at V and 2 bases at J, with 10 bases between. This CDR3 comprises 13 residues. Germline CDR1 is MDHEN and CDR2 is SYDVKM. The CDR3 loop is CASSKPPPYEQYF. The CDR3 DNA reads TGTGCCAGCAGTAAACCCCCCCCCTACGAGCAGTACTTC.

Ten or more counts support this clonotype. The chain links TRBV3-1 to TRBJ2-7, with 7 bases lining up with TRBD2. This CDR3 has 16 amino acids. Germline assignment: CDR1 LGHDT and CDR2 YNNKEL (reference sequence). V lost 4 bases, J lost 3 bases, and 12 bases stayed unmatched. The CDR3 here is CASSPTERELGYEQYF. CDR3 nucleotide sequence: TGTGCCAGCAGCCCCACGGAGCGGGAACTAGGCTACGAGCAGTACTTC.

Ten or more counts support this clonotype. The CDR3 DNA is TGCAGCGTCAGGGGCCAGTTGGGCAATGAGCAGTTCTTC. It encodes CSVRGQLGNEQFF. The J gene is TRBJ2-1, the V gene TRBV29-1, with TRBD1 as a possible D gene (6 bases). The germline V gene encodes CDR1 SQVTM and CDR2 ANQGSEA. The CDR3 has 13 amino acids. Trimming took 6 bases from V and 6 from J, leaving 15 bases between them.

This clonotype showed up many times. This rearrangement joins TRBV12-5 to TRBJ2-2; D is ambiguous. The CDR3 is 15 residues long. V lost 5 bases and J 4 bases, leaving 14 bases between the germline ends. In germline, CDR1 is LGHNT, CDR2 FRNRAP. CDR3 protein: CASGPWVGGTGELFF. CDR3 DNA: TGTGCTAGTGGTCCGTGGGTGGGTGGCACCGGGGAGCTGTTTTTT.

This clonotype was counted a few times. The chain recombines TRBV7-2 with TRBJ2-1; 8 nucleotides match TRBD2. This CDR3 has 16 amino acids. The germline V gene encodes CDR1 SGHTA and CDR2 FQGNSA. V lost 3 bases to trimming and J lost 2 bases; unmatched junction nucleotides: 6. The CDR3 nucleotides read TGTGCCAGCAGCTTGATGGCGGGAGGCGCCTACAATGAGCAGTTCTTC. As protein: CASSLMAGGAYNEQFF.

In this sample, this clonotype turned up many times. This sequence joins TRBV27 and TRBJ2-3, with D perhaps TRBD2 (5 bases). The V end lost 8 bases, the J end lost 3 bases, and 21 bases lay between the germline ends. This CDR3 has 16 amino acids. Germline CDR1 is MNHEY and CDR2 is SMNVEV (reference sequence). CDR3 in amino acids: CASRAIRADRTDTQYF. In DNA, the CDR3 is TGTGCCAGCCGTGCGATCAGAGCGGACCGGACAGATACGCAGTATTTT.

The chain carries TRBV6-2 or TRBV6-3 and TRBJ2-3, with 7 positions matching TRBD1. The V gene's germline CDR1 is MNHEY and CDR2 SVGEGT. The CDR3 runs to 15 residues. The J segment lost 3 bases and the V segment lost 6 bases, leaving 9 bases of the junction unmatched. The DNA for the CDR3 is TGTGCCAGCAGATACGGGACAGTAGGTACAGATACGCAGTATTTT. This translates into CASRYGTVGTDTQYF.

This clonotype came up many times. CDR3 DNA sequence: TGTGCCAGCATAGCTGGGACTCCAAGAAACCGCACCGGGGAGCTGTTTTTT. It specifies CASIAGTPRNRTGELFF. The chain carries TRBV2 and TRBJ2-2; D is possibly TRBD2 (6 bases). There are 17 residues in the CDR3. Trimming removed 7 bases from V and 4 bases from J, with 22 bases in between. Germline CDR1 SNHLY, CDR2 FYNNEI.

This clonotype was recorded many times. The chain combines TRBV11-2 with TRBJ1-1; D uncertain. V was clipped by 2 bases and J by 6 bases, with 16 bases between them. Germline CDR1 SGHAT, CDR2 FQNNGV. CDR3 length equals 15 residues. The CDR3 DNA reads as TGTGCCAGCAGCTTAATACGGAGGCAGCGCGCTGAAGCTTTCTTT. The encoded protein is CASSLIRRQRAEAFF. Drawing the rest from reference TRBV11-2 and TRBJ1-1, the complete variable domain is EAGVAQSPRYKIIEKRQSVAFWCNPISGHATLYWYQQILGQGPKLLIQFQNNGVVDDSQLPKDRFSAERLKGVDSTLKIQPAKLEDSAVYLCASSLIRRQRAEAFFGQGTRLTVV.